The source of this T cell receptor beta chain is a study of blood T cell repertoires in COVID-19. Whole-study context: Material from acute and convalescent COVID-19 was sourced from the United States, Italy and Spain.

The CDR3 is 15 amino acids. After removal of 7 bases from V and 5 bases from J, the junction contained 13 bases not matched to a gene. Germline CDR1 reads SEHNR; CDR2 reads FQNEAQ (reference sequence). Measured with immunoSEQ multiplex PCR; TCRdb has only the in-frame clones, and not every one. The sample includes about 160,000 clones, roughly 77% of them seen just once. This receptor was identified in a human donor in a cohort sampled during active COVID-19. Source material: peripheral blood. The chain joins TRBV7-9 to TRBJ2-5; TRBD2 matches 7 bases. The CDR3 spells CASNPQAGVMETQYF. In DNA, the CDR3 is TGTGCCAGCAACCCACAGGCGGGAGTGATGGAGACCCAGTACTTC.